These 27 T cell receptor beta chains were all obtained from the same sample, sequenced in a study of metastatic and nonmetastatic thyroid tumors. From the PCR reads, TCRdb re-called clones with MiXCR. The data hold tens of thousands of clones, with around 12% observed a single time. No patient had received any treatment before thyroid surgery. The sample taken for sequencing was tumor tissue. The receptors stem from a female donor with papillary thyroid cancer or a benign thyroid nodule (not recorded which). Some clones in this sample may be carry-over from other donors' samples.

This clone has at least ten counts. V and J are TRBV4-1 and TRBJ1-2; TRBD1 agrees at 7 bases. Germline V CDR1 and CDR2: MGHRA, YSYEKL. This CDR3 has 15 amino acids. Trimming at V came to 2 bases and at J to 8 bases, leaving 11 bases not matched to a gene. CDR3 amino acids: CASSQRATGVEGYTF. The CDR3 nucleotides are TGCGCCAGCAGCCAACGAGCTACAGGGGTGGAAGGCTACACCTTC.

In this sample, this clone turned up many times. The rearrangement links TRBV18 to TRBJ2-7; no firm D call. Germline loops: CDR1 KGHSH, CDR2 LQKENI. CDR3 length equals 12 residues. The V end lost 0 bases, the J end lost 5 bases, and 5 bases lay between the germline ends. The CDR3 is CASSPPYHEQYF. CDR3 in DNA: TGTGCCAGCTCACCACCCTACCACGAGCAGTACTTC.

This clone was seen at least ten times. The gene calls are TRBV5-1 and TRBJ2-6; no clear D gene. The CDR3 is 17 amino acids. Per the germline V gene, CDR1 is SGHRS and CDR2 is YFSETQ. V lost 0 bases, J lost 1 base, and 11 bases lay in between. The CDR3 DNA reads TGCGCCAGCAGCTTGGGCGGTTGGGGTTCTGGGGCCAACGTCCTGACTTTC. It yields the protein CASSLGGWGSGANVLTF.

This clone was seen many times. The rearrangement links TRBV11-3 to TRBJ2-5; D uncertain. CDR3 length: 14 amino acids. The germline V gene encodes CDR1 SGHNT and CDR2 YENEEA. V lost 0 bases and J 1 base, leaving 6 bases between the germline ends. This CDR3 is CASSLDPGQETQYF. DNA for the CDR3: TGTGCCAGCAGCTTAGATCCCGGCCAAGAGACCCAGTACTTC. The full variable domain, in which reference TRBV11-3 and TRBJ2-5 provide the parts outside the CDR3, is EAGVVQSPRYKIIEKKQPVAFWCNPISGHNTLYWYLQNLGQGPELLIRYENEEAVDDSQLPKDRFSAERLKGVDSTLKIQPAELGDSAVYLCASSLDPGQETQYFGPGTRLLVL.

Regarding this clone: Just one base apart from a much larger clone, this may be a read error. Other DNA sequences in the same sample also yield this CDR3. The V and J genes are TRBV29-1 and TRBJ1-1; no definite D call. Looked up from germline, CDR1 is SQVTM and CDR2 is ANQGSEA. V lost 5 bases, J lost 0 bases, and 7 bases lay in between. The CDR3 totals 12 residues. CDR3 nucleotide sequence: TGCAGCGTTAGAAGGATGAACACTGAAGCTTTCTTT. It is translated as CSVRRMNTEAFF.

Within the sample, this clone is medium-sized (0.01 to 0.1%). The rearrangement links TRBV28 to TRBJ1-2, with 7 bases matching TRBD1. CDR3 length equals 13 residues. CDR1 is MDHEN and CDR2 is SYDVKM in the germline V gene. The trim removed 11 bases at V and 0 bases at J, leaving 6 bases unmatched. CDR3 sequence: CAAWDRANYGYTF. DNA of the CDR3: TGTGCCGCGTGGGACAGAGCTAACTATGGCTACACCTTC.

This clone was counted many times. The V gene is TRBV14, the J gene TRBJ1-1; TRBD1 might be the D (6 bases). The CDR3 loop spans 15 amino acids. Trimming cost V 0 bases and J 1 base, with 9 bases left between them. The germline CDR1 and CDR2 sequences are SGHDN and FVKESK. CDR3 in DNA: TGTGCCAGCAGCCAAGACTTAGGGGGGAACACTGAAGCTTTCTTT. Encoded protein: CASSQDLGGNTEAFF.

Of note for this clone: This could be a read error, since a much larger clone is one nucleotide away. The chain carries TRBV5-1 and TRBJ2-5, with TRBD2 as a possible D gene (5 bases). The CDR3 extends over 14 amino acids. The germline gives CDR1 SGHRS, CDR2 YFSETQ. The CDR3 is CASSPKGPGETKYF. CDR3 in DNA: TGCGCCAGCAGCCCGAAGGGCCCCGGGGAGACCAAGTACTTC.

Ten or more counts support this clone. CDR3 sequence (DNA): TGTGCCAGCAGTGAAGCGGGGGTCTTAGGCTATGGCTACACCTTC. It is translated as CASSEAGVLGYGYTF. The rearrangement links TRBV6-1 to TRBJ1-2; tentative D call: TRBD1 (5 bases). The CDR3 covers 15 residues. The germline gives CDR1 MNHNS, CDR2 SASEGT. V was pared by 0 bases and J by 4 bases, with 12 bases between.

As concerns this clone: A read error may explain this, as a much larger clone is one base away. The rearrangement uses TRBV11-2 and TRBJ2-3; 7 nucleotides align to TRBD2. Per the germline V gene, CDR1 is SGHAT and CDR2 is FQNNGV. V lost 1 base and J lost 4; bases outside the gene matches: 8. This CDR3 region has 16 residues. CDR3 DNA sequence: TGTGCCAGCAGCTTAGGTATACGGGAGGAGTCAGATACGCAGTATTTT. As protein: CASSLGIREESDTQYF.

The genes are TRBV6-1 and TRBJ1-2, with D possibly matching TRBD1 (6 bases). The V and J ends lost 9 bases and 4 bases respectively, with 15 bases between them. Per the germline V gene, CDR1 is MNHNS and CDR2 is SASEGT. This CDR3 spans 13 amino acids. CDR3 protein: CASRTGKIYGYTF. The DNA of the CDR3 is TGTGCCAGTAGAACAGGGAAAATCTATGGCTACACCTTC.

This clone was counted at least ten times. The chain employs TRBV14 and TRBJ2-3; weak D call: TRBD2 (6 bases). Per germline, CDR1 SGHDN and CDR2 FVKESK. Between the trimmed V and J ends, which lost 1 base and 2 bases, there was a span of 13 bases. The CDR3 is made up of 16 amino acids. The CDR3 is CASSQGRDLFTDTQYF. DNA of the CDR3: TGTGCCAGCAGCCAAGGGAGGGACCTCTTCACAGATACGCAGTATTTT.

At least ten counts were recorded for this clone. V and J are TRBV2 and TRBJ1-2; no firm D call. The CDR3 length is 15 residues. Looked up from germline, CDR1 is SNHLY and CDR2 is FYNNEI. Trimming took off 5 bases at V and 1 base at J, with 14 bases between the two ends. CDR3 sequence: CASSFDRSRNYGYTF. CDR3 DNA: TGTGCCAGCAGTTTCGACCGATCCCGTAACTATGGCTACACCTTC.

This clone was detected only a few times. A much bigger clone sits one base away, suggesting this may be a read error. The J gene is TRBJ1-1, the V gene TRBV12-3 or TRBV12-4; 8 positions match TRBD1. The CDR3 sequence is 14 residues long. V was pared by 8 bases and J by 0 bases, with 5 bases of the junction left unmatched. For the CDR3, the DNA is TGTGCCAGCCGACGACAGGGGATGAACACTGAAGCTTTCTTT. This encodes CASRRQGMNTEAFF.

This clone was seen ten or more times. The CDR3 sequence: CAWSEVPGYGYTF. In DNA, the CDR3 is TGTGCCTGGAGTGAGGTGCCGGGGTATGGCTACACCTTC. V usage is TRBV30 and J usage is TRBJ1-2; D call uncertain. Trimming left V 1 base short and J 5 bases short, with 11 bases between. CDR3 length equals 13 residues. The germline gives CDR1 GTSNPN, CDR2 SVGIG (reference sequence).

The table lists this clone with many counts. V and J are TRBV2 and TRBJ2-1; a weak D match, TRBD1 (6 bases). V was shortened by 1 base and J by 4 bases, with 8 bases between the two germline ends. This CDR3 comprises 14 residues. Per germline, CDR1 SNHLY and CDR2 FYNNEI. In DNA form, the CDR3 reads TGTGCCAGCAGTGAAGGGACAGCATACAATGAGCAGTTCTTC. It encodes CASSEGTAYNEQFF.

CDR3 loop: CASSYRRDRAYEQYF. The CDR3 nucleotides are TGTGCCAGCAGCTATAGACGGGACAGAGCCTACGAGCAGTACTTC. The gene calls are TRBV7-2 and TRBJ2-7, with TRBD1 matching over 7 bases. The CDR3 consists of 15 residues. Germline V gives CDR1 SGHTA, CDR2 FQGNSA. The V gene end was trimmed by 4 bases and the J gene end by 2 bases; junction bases not matched to a gene: 8.

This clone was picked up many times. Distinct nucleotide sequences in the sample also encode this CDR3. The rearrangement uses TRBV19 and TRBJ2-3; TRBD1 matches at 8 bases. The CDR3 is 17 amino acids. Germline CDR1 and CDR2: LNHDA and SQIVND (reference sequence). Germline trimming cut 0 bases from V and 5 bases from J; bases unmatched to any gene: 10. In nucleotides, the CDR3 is TGTGCCAGTAGTATAGATGGTCAGGGGGCGCCTGGAGATACGCAGTATTTT. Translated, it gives CASSIDGQGAPGDTQYF. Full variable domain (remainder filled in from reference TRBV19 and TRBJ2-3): DGGITQSPKYLFRKEGQNVTLSCEQNLNHDAMYWYRQDPGQGLRLIYYSQIVNDFQKGDIAEGYSVSREKKESFPLTVTSAQKNPTAFYLCASSIDGQGAPGDTQYFGPGTRLTVL.

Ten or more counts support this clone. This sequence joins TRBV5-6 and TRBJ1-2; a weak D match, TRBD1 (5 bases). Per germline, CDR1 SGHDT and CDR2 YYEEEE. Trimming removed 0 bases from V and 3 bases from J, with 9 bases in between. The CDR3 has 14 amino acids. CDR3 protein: CASSLGAGHYGYTF. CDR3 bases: TGTGCCAGCAGCTTGGGGGCGGGACACTATGGCTACACCTTC.

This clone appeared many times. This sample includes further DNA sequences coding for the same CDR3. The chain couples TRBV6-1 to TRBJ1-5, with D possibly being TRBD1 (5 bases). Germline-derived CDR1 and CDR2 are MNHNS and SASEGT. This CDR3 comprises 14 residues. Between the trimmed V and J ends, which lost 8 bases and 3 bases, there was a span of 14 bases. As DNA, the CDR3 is TGTGCCAGCGGGGCAGCCAGCCACAATCAGCCCCAGCATTTT. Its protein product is CASGAASHNQPQHF.

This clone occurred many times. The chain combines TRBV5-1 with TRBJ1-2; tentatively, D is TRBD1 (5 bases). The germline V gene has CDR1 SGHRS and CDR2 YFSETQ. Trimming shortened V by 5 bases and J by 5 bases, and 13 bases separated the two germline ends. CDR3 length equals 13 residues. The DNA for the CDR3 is TGCGCCAGCAGGCGGCAGGGCCTTTATGGCTACACCTTC. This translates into CASRRQGLYGYTF.

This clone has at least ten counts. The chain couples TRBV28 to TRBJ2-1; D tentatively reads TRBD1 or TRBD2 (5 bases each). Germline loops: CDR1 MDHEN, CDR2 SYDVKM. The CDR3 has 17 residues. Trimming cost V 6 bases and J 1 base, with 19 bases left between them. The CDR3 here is CASSSFTGADSYNEQFF. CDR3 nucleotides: TGTGCCAGCAGCTCATTCACCGGGGCCGATTCCTACAATGAGCAGTTCTTC.

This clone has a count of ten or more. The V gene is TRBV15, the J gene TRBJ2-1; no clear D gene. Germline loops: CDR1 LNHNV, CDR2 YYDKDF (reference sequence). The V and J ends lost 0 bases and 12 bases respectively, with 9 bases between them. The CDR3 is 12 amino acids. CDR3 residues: CATSRDWFGQFF. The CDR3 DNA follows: TGTGCCACCAGCAGAGATTGGTTCGGGCAGTTCTTC.

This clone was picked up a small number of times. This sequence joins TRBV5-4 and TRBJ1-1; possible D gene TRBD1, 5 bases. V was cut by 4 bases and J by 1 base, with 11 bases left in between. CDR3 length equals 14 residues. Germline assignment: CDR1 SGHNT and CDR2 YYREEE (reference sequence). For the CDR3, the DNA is TGTGCCAGCAGCCTCAGGGACTGGAACACTGAAGCTTTCTTT. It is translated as CASSLRDWNTEAFF. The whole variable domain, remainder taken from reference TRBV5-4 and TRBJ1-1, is ETGVTQSPTHLIKTRGQQVTLRCSSQSGHNTVSWYQQALGQGPQFIFQYYREEENGRGNFPPRFSGLQFPNYSSELNVNALELDDSALYLCASSLRDWNTEAFFGQGTRLTVV.

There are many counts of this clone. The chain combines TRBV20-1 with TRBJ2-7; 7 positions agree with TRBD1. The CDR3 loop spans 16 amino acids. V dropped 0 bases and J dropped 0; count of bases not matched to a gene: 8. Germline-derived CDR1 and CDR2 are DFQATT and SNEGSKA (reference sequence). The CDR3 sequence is CSARDSGTVSSYEQYF. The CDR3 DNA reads TGCAGTGCTAGAGACTCCGGGACAGTGAGCTCCTACGAGCAGTACTTC.

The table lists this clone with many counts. CDR3 nucleotide sequence: TGTGCCAGCTCACCACTCCTAGGGACTGGGGCCAACGTCCTGACTTTC. Translated, it gives CASSPLLGTGANVLTF. The V gene is TRBV18, the J gene TRBJ2-6; D gene uncertain. The V gene's germline CDR1 is KGHSH and CDR2 LQKENI. V lost 1 base, J lost 2 bases, and 9 bases lay in between. There are 16 residues in the CDR3.

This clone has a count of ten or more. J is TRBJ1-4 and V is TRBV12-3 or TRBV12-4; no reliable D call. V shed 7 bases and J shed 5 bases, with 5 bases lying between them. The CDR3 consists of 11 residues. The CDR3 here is CASTLNEKLFF. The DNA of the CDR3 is TGTGCCAGCACCCTGAATGAAAAACTGTTTTTT.